The T cell receptor beta chain described here comes from a study of shared clonotypes between healthy human individuals. In the study overall: Each donor had three CD4 naive, three CD4 memory, two CD8 naive and one CD8 memory plate. Whole-study findings and limits: Larger estimated richness was generally recorded for naive subsets relative to memory subsets.

This clone was detected once. As yet, its antigen is unknown. The table came from immunoSEQ multiplex PCR; TCRdb's copy has only in-frame clones and leaves some out. The table records roughly 1,500,000 clones, 98% of them present only once. In germline, CDR1 is SGHRS, CDR2 YFSETQ. V gave up 2 bases and J gave up 0 bases, with 12 bases separating them. There are 16 residues in the CDR3. CD4+ cells underwent separation, giving CD45RA+ naive and CD45RA-negative memory subsets. This clonotype originated in a man aged 25 to 45 in good health. The chain links TRBV5-1 to TRBJ2-1, with D tentatively TRBD2 (5 bases). Sequencing used naive CD4+ T cells sorted from blood. Subset specified: CD45RA+ positively selected. For the CDR3, the DNA is TGCGCCAGCAGCTTCGAAGCGGTGAGCTCCTACAATGAGCAGTTCTTC. Protein sequence: CASSFEAVSSYNEQFF.